The next 15 T cell receptor beta chains were all read from a single sample in a study of shared clonotypes between healthy human individuals. The naive CD8 fraction comprised CD45RO-negative cells positively selected for CCR7 and excluded terminally differentiated effector memory CD45RA+ cells. TCRdb's copy holds only in-frame clones and misses some; the assay was immunoSEQ multiplex PCR. The table lists hundreds of thousands of clones, 80% to 95% of them singletons. The sequencing input was naive CD8+ T cells sorted from blood. The receptors here all came from a man aged 25 to 45 in good health.

The chain employs TRBV19 and TRBJ2-1; D is unresolved. Per the germline V gene, CDR1 is LNHDA and CDR2 is SQIVND (reference sequence). The CDR3 is made up of 15 amino acids. V shed 1 base and J shed 3 bases, with 10 bases lying between them. CDR3 nucleotide sequence: TGTGCCAGTAGTATAGGCGGCGGCCACTACAATGAGCAGTTCTTC. This translates into CASSIGGGHYNEQFF. The entire variable domain, with the rest obtained from reference TRBV19 and TRBJ2-1, is as follows: DGGITQSPKYLFRKEGQNVTLSCEQNLNHDAMYWYRQDPGQGLRLIYYSQIVNDFQKGDIAEGYSVSREKKESFPLTVTSAQKNPTAFYLCASSIGGGHYNEQFFGPGTRLTVL.

The V and J genes are TRBV30 and TRBJ2-4; D is uncertain. V was shortened by 0 bases and J by 0 bases, with 12 bases between the two germline ends. Germline CDR1 GTSNPN, CDR2 SVGIG (reference sequence). The CDR3 loop spans 16 amino acids. The CDR3 region has the DNA TGTGCCTGGAGTGTCCTTCTGTGTCTAGCCAAAAACATTCAGTACTTC. The encoded protein is CAWSVLLCLAKNIQYF.

The chain carries TRBV27 and TRBJ2-2; 14 bases match TRBD2. The junction had 5 bases not matched to a gene; V was cut back by 10 bases and J by 4 bases. Germline CDR1 is MNHEY and CDR2 is SMNVEV (reference sequence). This CDR3 has 15 amino acids. CDR3 bases: TGTGCCACCCAAGGACTAGCGGGGGGCACCGGGGAGCTGTTTTTT. Translation: CATQGLAGGTGELFF.

The chain joins TRBV30 to TRBJ2-2; possible D gene TRBD2, 5 bases. V lost 2 bases, J lost 1 base, and 14 bases lay in between. CDR1 is GTSNPN, CDR2 SVGIG, per germline (reference sequence). The length of the CDR3 is 16 residues. The DNA for the CDR3 is TGTGCCTGGAGTTGGACTTCAAGAAAGAACACCGGGGAGCTGTTTTTT. It encodes CAWSWTSRKNTGELFF.

This clone was detected once. The chain links TRBV28 to TRBJ2-7, with D tentatively TRBD2 (6 bases). The CDR3 has 15 amino acids. V lost 2 bases and J lost 3, with 14 bases in between. Germline V lookup: CDR1 MDHEN, CDR2 SYDVKM. The CDR3 sequence: CASSLMGLKIYEQYF. The CDR3 DNA sequence: TGTGCCAGCAGTTTAATGGGACTGAAAATCTACGAGCAGTACTTC.

The chain combines TRBV11-2 with TRBJ2-1; 10 bases match TRBD1. CDR3 length: 17 amino acids. V lost 1 base and J lost 15; bases outside the gene matches: 18. Germline loops: CDR1 SGHAT, CDR2 FQNNGV. CDR3 region: CASSLGMGGTGDFWGFF. CDR3 nucleotides: TGTGCCAGCAGCTTAGGAATGGGTGGGACAGGGGATTTTTGGGGGTTCTTC.

This chain joins TRBV7-9 and TRBJ2-2; the D is unclear. Trimming removed 1 base from V and 1 base from J, with 10 bases in between. Germline V gene lookup returns CDR1 SEHNR and CDR2 FQNEAQ (reference sequence). The CDR3 runs to 16 residues. CDR3 in DNA: TGTGCCAGCAGCTTAGTGGGAAACCAGAACACCGGGGAGCTGTTTTTT. Its translation: CASSLVGNQNTGELFF.

The chain has TRBV2 and TRBJ2-1; 8 bases match TRBD2. Germline CDR1 and CDR2: SNHLY and FYNNEI. With 5 bases clipped from V and 6 bases from J, the junction kept 12 bases outside the gene matches. The CDR3 totals 16 residues. CDR3 coding DNA: TGTGCCAGCAGTAATCCGGGACTAGGGGTTTCCAATGAGCAGTTCTTC. This sequence encodes CASSNPGLGVSNEQFF.

The chain carries TRBV7-9 and TRBJ2-1, with TRBD2 identical over 7 bases. The CDR3 totals 14 residues. Trimming took 5 bases from V and 0 from J; bases not matched to a gene: 1. From germline, CDR1 is SEHNR and CDR2 FQNEAQ (reference sequence). CDR3 protein: CASSGGSSYNEQFF. The CDR3 nucleotides are TGTGCCAGCAGCGGCGGGAGCTCCTACAATGAGCAGTTCTTC.

The rearrangement uses TRBV2 and TRBJ1-5; TRBD1 aligns across 7 bases. This CDR3 has 15 residues. Germline loops: CDR1 SNHLY, CDR2 FYNNEI. V lost 7 bases and J lost 4; bases outside the gene matches: 10. Here the CDR3 reads CASKGRQGGNQPQHF. The CDR3 DNA reads TGTGCCAGCAAGGGGCGACAGGGAGGTAATCAGCCCCAGCATTTT.

In the case of this clone: Within the sample, other DNA sequences also encode this same CDR3. The CDR3 DNA follows: TGTGCCAGCAGTTTATCCAGGGGGGGCACCGGGGAGCTGTTTTTT. It codes for CASSLSRGGTGELFF. V is TRBV27 and J is TRBJ2-2, with D possibly being TRBD1 or TRBD2 (7 bases each). From germline, CDR1 is MNHEY and CDR2 SMNVEV (reference sequence). There are 15 residues in the CDR3. Trimming removed 0 bases at V and 4 bases at J, with 9 bases between.

Of note for this clone: In the same sample, other DNA sequences code for this CDR3. The chain couples TRBV27 to TRBJ2-1; D perhaps matches TRBD2 (6 bases). This CDR3 has 15 amino acids. Germline V gene lookup returns CDR1 MNHEY and CDR2 SMNVEV (reference sequence). The V and J ends lost 0 bases and 2 bases respectively, with 8 bases between them. CDR3 bases: TGTGCCAGCAGTTTATCGGGGGGACCCTACAATGAGCAGTTCTTC. It encodes CASSLSGGPYNEQFF.

The gene calls are TRBV7-9 and TRBJ2-2; no clear D gene. The V end was cut by 5 bases, the J end by 2 bases, with 9 bases between. There are 14 residues in the CDR3. CDR1 and CDR2 from the germline V gene are SEHNR and FQNEAQ (reference sequence). This CDR3 reads CASSDRGNTGELFF. Written as DNA, the CDR3 is TGTGCCAGCAGCGACCGTGGAAACACCGGGGAGCTGTTTTTT.

V and J are TRBV7-9 and TRBJ2-1; 12 bases agree with TRBD2. The CDR3 spans 15 residues. Looked up from germline, CDR1 is SEHNR and CDR2 is FQNEAQ (reference sequence). Trimming removed 6 bases from V and 4 bases from J; junction bases left unmatched: 4. The CDR3 here is CASSGLAGTYNEQFF. Written as DNA, the CDR3 is TGTGCCAGCAGTGGACTAGCGGGAACTTACAATGAGCAGTTCTTC.

The chain couples TRBV19 to TRBJ2-7, with TRBD1 matching 9 bases. Germline V gene data show CDR1 as LNHDA and CDR2 as SQIVND (reference sequence). The V and J ends lost 6 bases and 3 bases, in that order; junction bases with no gene match: 3. The CDR3 spans 13 residues. CDR3 DNA sequence: TGTGCCAGTAGGGGACAGGGAGTCTACGAGCAGTACTTC. Translated, it gives CASRGQGVYEQYF.